This T cell receptor beta chain was obtained from a study of shared clonotypes between healthy human individuals. Trimming removed 5 bases at V and 7 bases at J, with 12 bases between. CDR1 MNHEY and CDR2 SMNVEV come from the germline V gene (reference sequence). The CDR3 runs to 13 residues. Clones were sequenced by immunoSEQ multiplex PCR, and TCRdb holds only the in-frame ones, with some missing. This repertoire shows about 700,000 clones, about 91% found once; its top ten account for 24%. The naive CD8 population came from CD45RO-negative cells selected for CCR7, without terminally differentiated effector memory CD45RA+ cells.

Sequencing input: naive CD8+ T cells sorted from blood. The rearrangement joins TRBV27 to TRBJ2-1, with D unclear. The receptor comes from a man aged 30 to 45 in good health. In nucleotides, the CDR3 is TGTGCCAGCAGTCCACTAATCGATAATGAGCAGTTCTTC. As protein: CASSPLIDNEQFF.